Presented here are 10 T cell receptor beta chains from one specimen sequenced in a study of human T cells and chemical hapten exposure. The time point here: pre-sensitization, week 0. As to treatment: therapeutic diphenylcyclopropenone sensitization with weekly scalp DPC. TCRdb reanalysed the RACE reads using MiXCR and keeps one entry per CDR3 protein. This table holds tens of thousands of distinct CDR3 sequences, 14% found once. This specimen was whole blood, taken in connection with sensitization to the hapten diphenylcyclopropenone (DPC). The receptors shown here come from a woman between 45 and 65 years old with alopecia areata. Some clones in this sample may be carry-over from other donors' samples.

This clonotype has a count of ten or more. The V gene is TRBV4-1, the J gene TRBJ2-7; D is undetermined. The length of the CDR3 is 14 residues. With 1 base removed from V and 3 bases from J, the gap between germline ends came to 10 bases. The germline V gene has CDR1 MGHRA and CDR2 YSYEKL. CDR3: CASSQGQQYYEQYF. The CDR3 coding sequence is TGCGCCAGCAGCCAAGGTCAACAGTACTACGAGCAGTACTTC.

In this sample, this clonotype turned up once. V is TRBV7-6 and J is TRBJ2-1; 9 bases align to TRBD2. V lost 5 bases, J lost 3 bases, and 8 bases stayed unmatched. Germline V gene sequence: CDR1 SGHVS, CDR2 FNYEAQ. The CDR3 has 16 residues. The CDR3 reads CASSKVAGAFYNEQFF. CDR3 coding DNA: TGTGCCAGCAGCAAAGTAGCGGGAGCGTTCTACAATGAGCAGTTCTTC.

This clonotype counts as medium-sized. The chain couples TRBV7-9 to TRBJ2-7, with 8 bases identical to TRBD2. The CDR3 loop spans 16 amino acids. CDR1 is SEHNR and CDR2 is FQNEAQ in the germline V gene (reference sequence). Germline trimming cut 0 bases from V and 3 bases from J; bases unmatched to any gene: 7. The CDR3 sequence is CASSLALREGRYEQYF. CDR3 DNA sequence: TGTGCCAGCAGCTTAGCGCTCCGGGAGGGCCGCTACGAGCAGTACTTC.

The chain joins TRBV28 to TRBJ1-2; no reliable D call. Trimming shortened V by 2 bases and J by 5 bases, and 12 bases separated the two germline ends. The CDR3 has 14 amino acids. CDR1 and CDR2 from the germline V gene are MDHEN and SYDVKM. The CDR3 loop reads CASSLRSPLYGYTF. CDR3 nucleotide sequence: TGTGCCAGCAGTTTACGATCGCCTCTTTATGGCTACACCTTC.

The chain has TRBV21-1 and TRBJ2-2; the table names TRBD1, a call not compared with the DNA. TRBV21-1 is termed a pseudogene. CDR3 length equals 17 residues. The CDR3, as DNA: TGTGCCAGCAGCAAAGAAAATCTTCAGGGAATCGGCGGGGAGCTGTTTTTT. Translated, it gives CASSKENLQGIGGELFF.

This clonotype showed up many times. The gene calls are TRBV20-1 and TRBJ2-1, with D hard to call. The V end lost 0 bases, the J end lost 2 bases, and 11 bases lay between the germline ends. From germline, CDR1 is DFQATT and CDR2 SNEGSKA (reference sequence). The CDR3 is 15 residues long. The CDR3: CSARDTISTYNEQFF. In DNA form, the CDR3 reads TGCAGTGCTAGAGATACTATTTCAACCTACAATGAGCAGTTCTTC.

This clonotype has more than one count but fewer than ten. The V gene is TRBV7-9, the J gene TRBJ2-1, with a tentative D call TRBD1 (5 bases). The CDR3 extends over 14 amino acids. Germline lookup yields CDR1 SEHNR and CDR2 FQNEAQ (reference sequence). Trimming pared 1 base from V and 7 bases from J, leaving 11 bases between. Here the CDR3 DNA reads TGTGCCAGCAGCTTAGGCGAAAGGGGAAATGAGCAGTTCTTC. The encoded protein is CASSLGERGNEQFF.

There are a few counts of this clonotype. The CDR3 loop is CSARDGREEKLFF. The CDR3 DNA reads as TGCAGTGCTAGAGATGGGAGGGAGGAAAAACTGTTTTTT. V gene TRBV20-1 combines with J gene TRBJ1-4; D is ambiguous. Germline V gives CDR1 DFQATT, CDR2 SNEGSKA (reference sequence). V shed 0 bases and J shed 8 bases, with 10 bases lying between them. The CDR3 length is 13 residues.

The chain is built from TRBV7-9 and TRBJ2-5; TRBD2 matches 8 bases. Germline V lookup: CDR1 SEHNR, CDR2 FQNEAQ (reference sequence). This CDR3 region has 16 residues. With 5 bases clipped from V and 5 bases from J, the junction kept 13 bases outside the gene matches. The DNA for the CDR3 is TGTGCCAGCAGCCCCGGGGAAGCGGGGGACCGGGAGACCCAGTACTTC. Translated: CASSPGEAGDRETQYF. The full variable domain, rest sourced from reference TRBV7-9 and TRBJ2-5, is DTGVSQNPRHKITKRGQNVTFRCDPISEHNRLYWYRQTLGQGPEFLTYFQNEAQLEKSRLLSDRFSAERPKGSFSTLEIQRTEQGDSAMYLCASSPGEAGDRETQYFGPGTRLLVL.

This clonotype was seen a few times. This sequence joins TRBV20-1 and TRBJ1-4; D is undetermined. This CDR3 region has 14 residues. Per the germline V gene, CDR1 is DFQATT and CDR2 is SNEGSKA (reference sequence). Trimming removed 6 bases at V and 9 bases at J, with 20 bases between. CDR3 coding DNA: TGCAGTGCCCCGTTGGGCGGAATGAGTAAAAAACTGTTTTTT. This sequence encodes CSAPLGGMSKKLFF.